What follows are 26 T cell receptor beta chains derived from one specimen sequenced in a study of blood T cell repertoires in COVID-19. Using immunoSEQ multiplex PCR, the repertoire was profiled, and TCRdb retains in-frame clones only, with some absent. The sample yields 90,000 to 140,000 clones, 81% seen once. Material for sequencing was peripheral blood. These receptors came from a woman in her 70s with acute or convalescent COVID-19.

The chain links TRBV30 to TRBJ1-2, with 11 bases aligning to TRBD1. In germline, CDR1 is GTSNPN, CDR2 SVGIG (reference sequence). J lost 3 bases, V lost 3 bases, and 9 bases had no gene match. This CDR3 comprises 16 residues. CDR3: CAWRASGTGGDYGYTF. DNA for the CDR3: TGTGCCTGGAGGGCCTCCGGGACAGGGGGGGACTATGGCTACACCTTC.

The V call is TRBV7-9, the J call TRBJ2-1, with 11 bases that match TRBD2. The CDR3 is 16 amino acids. The V segment lost 2 bases and the J segment 5 bases; nucleotides outside the gene matches: 5. Germline CDR1 reads SEHNR; CDR2 reads FQNEAQ (reference sequence). The CDR3 coding sequence is TGTGCCAGCAGCTTACCGGGACTAGCGGCCCACAATGAGCAGTTCTTC. This sequence encodes CASSLPGLAAHNEQFF.

The CDR3: CASSLEPGGLGTGELFF. The CDR3 region has the DNA TGTGCCAGCAGCTTAGAGCCAGGGGGCTTGGGGACCGGGGAGCTGTTTTTT. The chain combines TRBV7-7 with TRBJ2-2, with TRBD1 matching 8 bases. The CDR3 contains 17 residues. Per germline, CDR1 SSHAT and CDR2 FNYEAQ (reference sequence). V gave up 1 base and J gave up 5 bases; unmatched junction bases: 9.

The rearrangement joins TRBV5-5 to TRBJ2-7, with D tentatively TRBD1 (5 bases). Germline CDR1 SGHKS, CDR2 YYEKEE (reference sequence). The CDR3 length is 11 residues. Trimming took off 4 bases at V and 6 bases at J, with 8 bases between the two ends. CDR3 region: CASSGALEQYF. The CDR3 DNA is TGTGCCAGCAGCGGGGCCCTCGAGCAGTACTTC.

CDR3 amino acids: CAVQFSGTGDYEQYF. CDR3 nucleotide sequence: TGCGCCGTGCAGTTTTCCGGGACAGGGGACTACGAGCAGTACTTC. V gene TRBV4-1 combines with J gene TRBJ2-7; TRBD1 matches at 10 bases. CDR1 MGHRA and CDR2 YSYEKL come from the germline V gene. The V and J ends lost 11 bases and 3 bases, in that order; junction bases with no gene match: 13. The CDR3 contains 15 residues.

This chain connects TRBV4-2 to TRBJ2-3; 12 nucleotides align to TRBD2. The V gene's germline CDR1 is LGHNA and CDR2 YNFKEQ. CDR3 length: 18 amino acids. The V and J ends lost 3 bases and 2 bases, in that order; junction bases with no gene match: 9. The chain's CDR3 is CASSQERTSGMSTDTQYF. CDR3 nucleotide sequence: TGTGCCAGCAGCCAGGAGAGGACTAGCGGGATGTCCACAGATACGCAGTATTTT.

The genes are TRBV7-6 and TRBJ2-7; possibly TRBD1 for D (5 bases). Trimming pared 1 base from V and 3 bases from J, leaving 22 bases between. There are 18 residues in the CDR3. Germline V gene data show CDR1 as SGHVS and CDR2 as FNYEAQ. CDR3 sequence: CASSLGYGHSQNSYEQYF. In DNA form, the CDR3 reads TGTGCCAGCAGCTTAGGTTATGGACACTCTCAGAATAGCTACGAGCAGTACTTC.

V usage is TRBV2 and J usage is TRBJ1-6; the D gene is possibly TRBD1 (6 bases). Germline V CDR1 and CDR2: SNHLY, FYNNEI. The CDR3 sequence is 16 residues long. V lost 5 bases and J 12 bases, leaving 23 bases between the germline ends. Here the CDR3 DNA reads TGTGCCAGCAGTTTCGAACAGGGTCGCCCCTCTCGACCCCTCCACTTT. This gives the protein CASSFEQGRPSRPLHF.

The genes are TRBV28 and TRBJ1-1; D is ambiguous. Between the trimmed V and J ends, which lost 5 bases and 1 base, there was a span of 11 bases. Germline V gene sequence: CDR1 MDHEN, CDR2 SYDVKM. CDR3 length equals 14 residues. The CDR3: CASSPPAGNTEAFF. CDR3 bases: TGTGCCAGCAGTCCCCCGGCGGGGAACACTGAAGCTTTCTTT.

The chain joins TRBV5-1 to TRBJ2-3; D perhaps matches TRBD2 (5 bases). Germline V gives CDR1 SGHRS, CDR2 YFSETQ. The CDR3 has 14 residues. Trimming removed 1 base from V and 4 bases from J, with 10 bases in between. The CDR3 spells CASSLMGVPDTQYF. CDR3 sequence (DNA): TGCGCCAGCAGCTTGATGGGAGTCCCAGATACGCAGTATTTT. Variable domain in full (rest from reference TRBV5-1 and TRBJ2-3): KAGVTQTPRYLIKTRGQQVTLSCSPISGHRSVSWYQQTPGQGLQFLFEYFSETQRNKGNFPGRFSGRQFSNSRSEMNVSTLELGDSALYLCASSLMGVPDTQYFGPGTRLTVL.

V usage is TRBV30 and J usage is TRBJ2-5; 9 bases map to TRBD1. The CDR3 contains 14 residues. Germline loops: CDR1 GTSNPN, CDR2 SVGIG (reference sequence). After removal of 3 bases from V and 5 bases from J, the junction contained 7 bases not matched to a gene. The CDR3 region has the DNA TGTGCCTGGAGCGAGGGACAGGGAGAGGAGACCCAGTACTTC. Translated: CAWSEGQGEETQYF.

V gene TRBV7-2 combines with J gene TRBJ2-1; 8 nucleotides align to TRBD2. Losses at the gene ends were 1 base for V and 4 bases for J; bases not matched to a gene: 3. Germline CDR1 SGHTA, CDR2 FQGNSA. The CDR3 runs to 15 residues. The CDR3, as DNA: TGTGCCAGCAGCTTAGGACTAGCGCCTTACAATGAGCAGTTCTTC. Translating gives CASSLGLAPYNEQFF. Full variable domain (remainder filled in from reference TRBV7-2 and TRBJ2-1): GAGVSQSPSNKVTEKGKDVELRCDPISGHTALYWYRQSLGQGLEFLIYFQGNSAPDKSGLPSDRFSAERTGGSVSTLTIQRTQQEDSAVYLCASSLGLAPYNEQFFGPGTRLTVL.

The J gene is TRBJ2-7, the V gene TRBV13, with 13 bases identical to TRBD2. The V segment lost 0 bases and the J segment 5 bases; nucleotides outside the gene matches: 1. CDR3 length equals 15 residues. In germline, CDR1 is PRHDT, CDR2 FYEKMQ (reference sequence). The CDR3 sequence: CASSLGGLAGNEQYF. DNA for the CDR3: TGTGCCAGCAGCTTAGGGGGACTAGCGGGGAACGAGCAGTACTTC.

The V and J genes are TRBV25-1 and TRBJ2-3; maybe TRBD2 (6 bases). The CDR3 totals 16 residues. The V gene's germline CDR1 is MGHDK and CDR2 SYGVNS. The V end was cut by 1 base, the J end by 6 bases, with 17 bases between. CDR3 nucleotides: TGTGCCAGCAGTGAATTGGGTAGCGGTATGGGGGATACGCAGTATTTT. Translating gives CASSELGSGMGDTQYF.

This clone occurred a few times. This rearrangement joins TRBV19 to TRBJ1-2; 10 positions agree with TRBD1. V was pared by 3 bases and J by 3 bases, with 4 bases of the junction left unmatched. Germline V gene data show CDR1 as LNHDA and CDR2 as SQIVND (reference sequence). This CDR3 contains 15 residues. The CDR3 coding sequence is TGTGCCAGTAGTATTGACAGGGGGCCCTACTATGGCTACACCTTC. Its translation: CASSIDRGPYYGYTF.

The CDR3 nucleotides are TGTGCCAGCAGTGAACGGACAGGGAGTAATGAAAAACTGTTTTTT. Translating it yields CASSERTGSNEKLFF. The V call is TRBV6-1, the J call TRBJ1-4, with 8 bases lining up with TRBD1. Germline CDR1 and CDR2: MNHNS and SASEGT. The CDR3 runs 15 residues. V was pared by 2 bases and J by 4 bases, with 3 bases of the junction left unmatched.

The chain links TRBV14 to TRBJ2-1, with TRBD2 identical over 10 bases. Germline V gives CDR1 SGHDN, CDR2 FVKESK. CDR3 length equals 14 residues. The V segment lost 2 bases and the J segment 15 bases; nucleotides outside the gene matches: 10. As DNA, the CDR3 is TGTGCCAGCAGCCAAAGGCTAGCGGGGGCCTCCTTGTTCTTC. This sequence encodes CASSQRLAGASLFF.

This clone was detected only a few times. The CDR3 is CASSNRDRGNEKLFF. CDR3 DNA: TGCGCCAGCAGCAACCGGGACAGGGGGAATGAAAAACTGTTTTTT. The chain employs TRBV5-1 and TRBJ1-4; 11 bases map to TRBD1. CDR1 is SGHRS and CDR2 is YFSETQ in the germline V gene. The length of the CDR3 is 15 residues. Trimming at V came to 4 bases and at J to 5 bases, leaving 4 bases not matched to a gene.

Comments on this clone: Other nucleotide sequences from this sample produce the same CDR3. V and J are TRBV27 and TRBJ2-7; D is unresolved. CDR1 MNHEY and CDR2 SMNVEV come from the germline V gene (reference sequence). CDR3 length: 12 amino acids. V was clipped by 5 bases and J by 0 bases, with 5 bases between them. The CDR3 protein is CASSGSSYEQYF. The CDR3 DNA sequence: TGTGCCAGCAGTGGCTCCTCCTACGAGCAGTACTTC.

This clone came up once. CDR3 in DNA: TGTGCCAGCAGCCAAGATTTCGAGACACACGGCTACACCTTC. It codes for CASSQDFETHGYTF. V is TRBV14 and J is TRBJ1-2; D gene ambiguous. Germline assignment: CDR1 SGHDN and CDR2 FVKESK. V lost 0 bases and J lost 8, with 13 bases in between. This CDR3 comprises 14 residues.

The chain carries TRBV19 and TRBJ1-5; no clear D gene. Per the germline V gene, CDR1 is LNHDA and CDR2 is SQIVND (reference sequence). This CDR3 region has 13 residues. Trimming removed 5 bases at V and 9 bases at J, with 14 bases between. The CDR3 here is CASSVDPPGPQHF. Written as DNA, the CDR3 is TGTGCCAGTAGTGTTGACCCCCCGGGGCCCCAGCATTTT. Supplemented by reference TRBV19 and TRBJ1-5, the full variable domain reads DGGITQSPKYLFRKEGQNVTLSCEQNLNHDAMYWYRQDPGQGLRLIYYSQIVNDFQKGDIAEGYSVSREKKESFPLTVTSAQKNPTAFYLCASSVDPPGPQHFGDGTRLSIL.

The chain employs TRBV5-1 and TRBJ2-1, with 14 nucleotides matching TRBD2. This CDR3 spans 17 amino acids. With 0 bases clipped from V and 8 bases from J, the junction kept 7 bases outside the gene matches. Germline loops: CDR1 SGHRS, CDR2 YFSETQ. The CDR3 sequence: CASSLGTSGRQRDEQFF. For the CDR3, the DNA is TGCGCCAGCAGCTTGGGGACTAGCGGGAGGCAGCGGGATGAGCAGTTCTTC.

The V and J genes are TRBV7-2 and TRBJ1-2; 8 bases are a match to TRBD1. The CDR3 consists of 16 residues. Germline V lookup: CDR1 SGHTA, CDR2 FQGNSA. V was clipped by 4 bases and J by 1 base; unmatched bases: 8. CDR3 protein: CASSSGRGPINYGYTF. DNA of the CDR3: TGTGCCAGCAGCTCCGGCAGGGGGCCGATTAACTATGGCTACACCTTC. The entire variable domain, with the rest obtained from reference TRBV7-2 and TRBJ1-2, is as follows: GAGVSQSPSNKVTEKGKDVELRCDPISGHTALYWYRQSLGQGLEFLIYFQGNSAPDKSGLPSDRFSAERTGGSVSTLTIQRTQQEDSAVYLCASSSGRGPINYGYTFGSGTRLTVV.

The chain uses TRBV11-3 and TRBJ2-2, with 8 bases aligning to TRBD2. CDR3 length: 16 amino acids. V was pared by 3 bases and J by 5 bases, with 8 bases of the junction left unmatched. Germline CDR1 reads SGHNT; CDR2 reads YENEEA. The CDR3 spells CASSFSAGGGTGELFF. CDR3 DNA sequence: TGTGCCAGCAGCTTCTCGGCGGGAGGTGGAACCGGGGAGCTGTTTTTT.

This clone was counted only a few times. The rearrangement joins TRBV6-5 to TRBJ2-1; tentatively, D is TRBD2 (5 bases). This CDR3 has 12 amino acids. Trimming removed 4 bases at V and 10 bases at J, with 11 bases between. CDR1 and CDR2 (germline): MNHEY, SVGAGI. CDR3 sequence (DNA): TGTGCCAGCAGTTTAGGAGGCGGGGAGCAGTTCTTC. Translating it yields CASSLGGGEQFF.

This chain uses TRBV19 with TRBJ2-7; 7 bases are a match to TRBD1. The CDR3 runs 15 residues. V trimming: 3 bases; J trimming: 0 bases; junction bases outside the gene matches: 5. Germline V gene sequence: CDR1 LNHDA, CDR2 SQIVND (reference sequence). The CDR3 coding sequence is TGTGCCAGTAGTATCGGGACAGCAGGCTCCTACGAGCAGTACTTC. Its protein product is CASSIGTAGSYEQYF.